The rows below give T cell receptor beta chains drawn from one sample of a study of blood T cell repertoires in COVID-19. Assay: immunoSEQ multiplex PCR; the TCRdb copy retains only in-frame clones and omits some. Of around 81,000 clones listed, about 86% were seen once; the top ten hold 4.8%. The sample comprised peripheral blood. The source of these receptors is a woman older than 75 with acute or convalescent COVID-19. Each CDR3 is given with its conserved first and last residue. The order of the fields is V gene, D gene, J gene, clone size, CDR3 DNA, CDR3 protein. The D gene is left open where the match is weak. The size of a clone is reported for some rows only, either as once, few or many, or as a class for expanded clones.

TRBV3-1/TRBV3-2	-	TRBJ2-1	-	TGTGCCAGCAGCCTATTTCAGGGCAATGAGCAGTTCTTC	CASSLFQGNEQFF
TRBV5-1	TRBD1	TRBJ1-2	-	TGCGCCAGCAGCTTGGAGACAGGGGCGGGTGGCTACACCTTC	CASSLETGAGGYTF
TRBV5-1	-	TRBJ2-1	-	TGCGCCAGCAGCGGGGAGCTGTCCGGTAATGAGCAGTTCTTC	CASSGELSGNEQFF
TRBV10-1	TRBD2	TRBJ2-7	-	TGCGCCAGCAGTGAGTCTGGGCTAGCGGGATATCGCGACGAGCAGTACTTC	CASSESGLAGYRDEQYF
TRBV7-2	-	TRBJ2-3	-	TGTGCCAGCAGCTTAGGAGCGGCAGATACGCAGTATTTT	CASSLGAADTQYF
TRBV5-1	TRBD2	TRBJ2-5	-	TGCGCCAGCAGCCCGGGACTAGGAGAGACCCAGTACTTC	CASSPGLGETQYF
TRBV3-1/TRBV3-2	-	TRBJ1-3	once	TGTGCCAGCAGCCAAGGTCAGACTGGAAACACCATATATTTT	CASSQGQTGNTIYF
TRBV7-9	-	TRBJ1-6	few	TGTGCCAGCAGCCCTATCCGAGGGTATAATTCACCCCTCCACTTT	CASSPIRGYNSPLHF
TRBV7-3	-	TRBJ2-2	-	TGTGCCAGCAGCGCCGGGACATCGAACACCGGGGAGCTGTTTTTT	CASSAGTSNTGELFF
TRBV5-1	TRBD1	TRBJ1-1	-	TGCGCCAGCAGCTTAGCCGGGACAGGGAACTTGAACACTGAAGCTTTCTTT	CASSLAGTGNLNTEAFF
TRBV18	-	TRBJ1-3	-	TGTGCCAGCTTACACGCTGCCGGAAACACCATATATTTT	CASLHAAGNTIYF
TRBV5-5	-	TRBJ1-6	-	TGTGCCAGCAGCTCCCGACAGGCGAATTCACCCCTCCACTTT	CASSSRQANSPLHF
TRBV18	-	TRBJ2-5	-	TGTGCCAGCTCACCACCCTTTCAAGAGACCCAGTACTTC	CASSPPFQETQYF
TRBV5-5	-	TRBJ1-2	-	TGTGCCAGCAGCGTAACCTGGGGGGGAAACTATGGCTACACCTTC	CASSVTWGGNYGYTF
TRBV6-1	-	TRBJ1-2	-	TGTGCCAGCAGTGAAGGTCCGCGGTCAGCCTATGGCTACACCTTC	CASSEGPRSAYGYTF
TRBV5-1	TRBD2	TRBJ2-7	-	TGCGCCAGCAGCTTGGGAGTAGCGGGATTTCCCTACGAGCAGTACTTC	CASSLGVAGFPYEQYF
TRBV30	-	TRBJ2-5	-	TGTGCCTGCAAACAGGGGAGGCAAGAGACCCAGTACTTC	CACKQGRQETQYF
TRBV19	TRBD2	TRBJ2-1	-	TGTGCCAGTAGTATAGTAGCGGGACCCTATGAGCAGTTCTTC	CASSIVAGPYEQFF
TRBV5-1	TRBD2	TRBJ2-3	-	TGCGCCAGCAGCGGGCGGGGGGGCCCGGATACGCAGTATTTT	CASSGRGGPDTQYF
TRBV23-1	TRBD1	TRBJ1-1	-	TGCGCCAGCAGTCTATATTCGGACAGGCCGATAACTGAAGCTTTCTTT	CASSLYSDRPITEAFF
TRBV7-2	-	TRBJ1-5	-	TGTGCCAGCAGCTTAATTCCGGGATCTCATAGCAATCAGCCCCAGCATTTT	CASSLIPGSHSNQPQHF
TRBV18	-	TRBJ2-5	-	TGTGCCAGCTCGCGGGGAGTTTTGGAGACCCAGTACTTC	CASSRGVLETQYF
TRBV6-2/TRBV6-3	TRBD2	TRBJ2-7	few	TGTGCCAGCAGCCCTTTTAGCGGGGGGTACGAGCAGTACTTC	CASSPFSGGYEQYF
TRBV7-2	TRBD2	TRBJ2-7	-	TGTGCCAGCAGCGGGACTAGCCCTAGACTATCCTACGAGCAGTACTTC	CASSGTSPRLSYEQYF
TRBV7-3	TRBD2	TRBJ2-2	-	TGTGCCAGCAGTTCGACCGGGACTAGCGGGAGTAGATCCGGGGAGCTGTTTTTT	CASSSTGTSGSRSGELFF
TRBV19	-	TRBJ1-6	-	TGTGCCAGTAGCTCAGACAGAGGAAATTCACCCCTCCACTTT	CASSSDRGNSPLHF
TRBV7-2	-	TRBJ2-1	-	TGTGCCAGCAGCTGGACTGGCAATGAGCAGTTCTTC	CASSWTGNEQFF
TRBV18	TRBD1	TRBJ1-2	-	TGTGCCAGCTCACCCGGGACAGGGTATGGCTACACCTTC	CASSPGTGYGYTF
TRBV29-1	-	TRBJ2-1	-	TGCAGCGTTGAAGAAGGAACAGGTTCTACCTACAATGAGCAGTTCTTC	CSVEEGTGSTYNEQFF
TRBV29-1	TRBD1	TRBJ1-2	once	TGCAGCGGCGACGGCCCAGGGGGCTTCGGCTACACCTTC	CSGDGPGGFGYTF
TRBV29-1	-	TRBJ2-5	-	TGCAGCGTTGACGCTCCCCAGGGGACCCAGTACTTC	CSVDAPQGTQYF
TRBV7-2	-	TRBJ1-2	-	TGTGCCAGCAGGACGGCAGGCCTTAACTATGGCTACACCTTC	CASRTAGLNYGYTF
TRBV3-1/TRBV3-2	TRBD2	TRBJ2-5	-	TGTGCCAGCAGCCACTTGGGACTAGAAGAAGTGACCCAGTACTTC	CASSHLGLEEVTQYF
TRBV5-6	TRBD1	TRBJ2-7	-	TGTGCCAGCAGCCCCAGGGGGTCAGGCGAGCAGTACTTC	CASSPRGSGEQYF
TRBV20-1	-	TRBJ1-1	once	TGCAGTGCTAGTGCGAGGGTTCTACGGACGAACACTGAAGCTTTCTTT	CSASARVLRTNTEAFF
TRBV7-8	-	TRBJ1-1	-	TGTGCCAGCAGCCCGGCGGGCCGAACGGGTTCTGAAGCTTTCTTT	CASSPAGRTGSEAFF
TRBV14	-	TRBJ2-5	-	TGTGCCAGCAGCCAAGGCAGGGACCAAGAGACCCAGTACTTC	CASSQGRDQETQYF
TRBV5-1	-	TRBJ2-3	-	TGCGCCAGCAGCGCCGGGGATTCTTATACGCAGTATTTT	CASSAGDSYTQYF
TRBV7-8	-	TRBJ1-5	once	TGTGCCAGCAGCTTAGGGCGGGGGCCGGTGGGCAATCAGCCCCAGCATTTT	CASSLGRGPVGNQPQHF
TRBV7-3	-	TRBJ2-3	-	TGTGCCAGCAGTCCCCGGGGGGATACGCAGTATTTT	CASSPRGDTQYF
TRBV2	-	TRBJ1-1	-	TGTGCCAGCAGTGATGGGGGGATCTCAAGTATGAACACTGAAGCTTTCTTT	CASSDGGISSMNTEAFF
TRBV5-8	TRBD1	TRBJ1-5	-	TGTGCCAGCAGCCGGGACAGGGACCAGCCCCAGCATTTT	CASSRDRDQPQHF
TRBV19	TRBD2	TRBJ2-3	-	TGTGCCAGTAGGCCTAGCGGGACAGATACGCAGTATTTT	CASRPSGTDTQYF
TRBV11-2	-	TRBJ1-2	-	TGTGCCAGCAGCACAGACAGTAACTATGGCTACACCTTC	CASSTDSNYGYTF
TRBV7-9	TRBD1	TRBJ1-2	once	TGTGCCAGCAGCTTAACAGGGGCCACCACCCATGGCTACACCTTC	CASSLTGATTHGYTF
TRBV6-5	TRBD1	TRBJ1-6	-	TGTGCCAGCTTCTCGGGACAGGGTAATTCACCCCTCCACTTT	CASFSGQGNSPLHF
TRBV7-6	TRBD2	TRBJ2-3	-	TGTGCCAGCAGCATCACTAGCGGGGGGGCAGATACGCAGTATTTT	CASSITSGGADTQYF
TRBV5-4	TRBD2	TRBJ2-5	-	TGTGCCAGCAGCCCCGGGACTATGAAAGGAGCAGAGACCCAGTACTTC	CASSPGTMKGAETQYF
TRBV12-3/TRBV12-4	-	TRBJ2-3	few	TGTGCCAGCCGTCTGAGGAGCACAGATACGCAGTATTTT	CASRLRSTDTQYF
TRBV7-9	-	TRBJ2-6	-	TGTGCCAGCAGCTTTCAGGGGCCGGCTGGGGCCAACGTCCTGACTTTC	CASSFQGPAGANVLTF